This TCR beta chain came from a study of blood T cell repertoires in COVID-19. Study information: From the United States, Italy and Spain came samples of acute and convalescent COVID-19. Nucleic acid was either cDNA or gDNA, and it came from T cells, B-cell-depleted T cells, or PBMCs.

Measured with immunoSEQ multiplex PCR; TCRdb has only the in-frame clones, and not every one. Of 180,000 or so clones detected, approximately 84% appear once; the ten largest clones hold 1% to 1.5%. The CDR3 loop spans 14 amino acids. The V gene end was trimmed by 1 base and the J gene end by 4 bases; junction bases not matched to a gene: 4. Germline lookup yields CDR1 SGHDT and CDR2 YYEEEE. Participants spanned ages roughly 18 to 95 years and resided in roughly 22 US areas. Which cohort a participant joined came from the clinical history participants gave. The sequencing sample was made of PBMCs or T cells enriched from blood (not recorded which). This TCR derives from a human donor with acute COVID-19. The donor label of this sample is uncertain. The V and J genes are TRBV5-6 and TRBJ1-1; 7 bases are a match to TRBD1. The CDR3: CASSLLRGPTEAFF. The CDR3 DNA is TGTGCCAGCAGCTTGTTGAGGGGGCCCACTGAAGCTTTCTTT.